Listed below are T cell receptor beta chains from one sample, sequenced in a study of cytomegalovirus exposure and HLA in healthy donors. Some clones are missing from TCRdb's copy, which holds only in-frame ones; the method was immunoSEQ multiplex PCR. Of 130,000 to 150,000 clones in the sample, approximately 88% were seen once. Sequencing was performed on PBMCs. The receptors shown here come from a young man in good health and CMV-seropositive. Both conserved end residues are part of each CDR3. D genes are given only for firm matches. Part of the rows lack a size; the others show once, few, many or a class for expanded clones.

abundance,d_gene,j_gene,v_gene,CDR3aa,CDR3nt
NA,TRBD2,TRBJ2-3,TRBV5-1,CASSLAGGSTDTQYF,TGCGCCAGCAGCTTAGCGGGGGGTAGCACAGATACGCAGTATTTT
NA,TRBD1,TRBJ2-7,TRBV2,CASSGTEISYEQYF,TGTGCCAGCAGCGGGACAGAGATATCCTACGAGCAGTACTTC
NA,TRBD1,TRBJ1-1,TRBV25-1,CASSEGGQGSLTEAFF,TGTGCCAGCAGTGAGGGGGGACAGGGGAGCCTCACTGAAGCTTTCTTT
NA,NA,TRBJ2-1,TRBV6-6,CASSSRGPEQFF,TGTGCCAGCAGTTCGCGGGGTCCGGAGCAGTTCTTC
NA,NA,TRBJ1-2,TRBV25-1,CASSESGKGLTSYGYTF,TGTGCCAGCAGTGAATCGGGGAAGGGCCTGACTTCCTATGGCTACACCTTC
few,NA,TRBJ2-2,TRBV7-2,CASSYYTGELFF,TGTGCCAGCAGCTACTACACCGGGGAGCTGTTTTTT
NA,NA,TRBJ2-1,TRBV7-6,CASSLSYNEQFF,TGTGCCAGCAGCTTATCATACAATGAGCAGTTCTTC
once,NA,TRBJ1-1,TRBV27,CASSSSYRGGEGTEAFF,TGTGCCAGCAGCTCTTCCTATCGTGGCGGGGAAGGCACTGAAGCTTTCTTT
NA,TRBD2,TRBJ2-1,TRBV12-5,CASAVSGRLHNEQFF,TGTGCTAGTGCTGTTAGCGGGAGACTTCACAATGAGCAGTTCTTC
NA,NA,TRBJ2-5,TRBV5-1,CASSRTATQETQYF,TGCGCCAGCAGCAGGACAGCTACACAAGAGACCCAGTACTTC
once,NA,TRBJ1-1,TRBV19,CASSIVGRVSEAFF,TGTGCCAGTAGTATAGTAGGCAGGGTGAGTGAAGCTTTCTTT
NA,NA,TRBJ1-1,TRBV4-1,CASSQEWRNTEAFF,TGCGCCAGCAGCCAAGAGTGGAGGAACACTGAAGCTTTCTTT
once,TRBD1,TRBJ1-2,TRBV6-6,CASSPGTGSGYTF,TGTGCCAGCAGCCCCGGGACAGGGTCCGGCTACACCTTC
NA,TRBD1,TRBJ2-2,TRBV4-2,CASTGGTGELFF,TGTGCCAGCACAGGGGGCACCGGGGAGCTGTTTTTT
NA,NA,TRBJ2-7,TRBV4-1,CASSQGTFSGEQYF,TGCGCCAGCAGCCAAGGCACTTTTTCTGGCGAGCAGTACTTC
NA,TRBD2,TRBJ2-3,TRBV6-6,CASSDRTSGTDTQYF,TGTGCCAGCAGTGACAGGACTAGCGGGACAGATACGCAGTATTTT
NA,NA,TRBJ1-1,TRBV2,CASILGGNTEAFF,NA
NA,NA,TRBJ2-1,TRBV6-5,CASSFRQYNEQFF,TGTGCCAGCAGTTTTCGACAGTACAATGAGCAGTTCTTC
NA,TRBD1,TRBJ1-4,TRBV9,CASSERDRGPPEKLFF,TGTGCCAGCAGCGAGAGGGACAGGGGACCCCCTGAAAAACTGTTTTTT
NA,TRBD2,TRBJ2-3,TRBV19,CASSMRRENTDTQYF,TGTGCCAGTAGTATGAGGCGGGAGAACACAGATACGCAGTATTTT
NA,NA,TRBJ2-1,TRBV2,CASRRIAGLPTNEQFF,TGTGCCAGCAGAAGGATTGCGGGACTTCCTACTAATGAGCAGTTCTTC
few,NA,TRBJ1-5,TRBV21-1,CAGGDSNQPQHF,TGTGCCGGGGGGGACAGCAATCAGCCCCAGCATTTT
once,NA,TRBJ1-4,TRBV6-5,CASRRGGVDEKLFF,TGTGCCAGCCGCCGCGGGGGGGTGGATGAAAAACTGTTTTTT
NA,NA,TRBJ1-2,TRBV5-6,CASSLTRDYGYTF,TGTGCCAGCAGCTTGACTAGGGACTATGGCTACACCTTC
NA,TRBD1,TRBJ1-5,TRBV19,CASSPLPGQKNQPQHF,TGTGCCAGTAGTCCTCTCCCGGGACAGAAGAATCAGCCCCAGCATTTT
NA,NA,TRBJ2-1,TRBV18,CASSPPIAIAANEQFF,TGTGCCAGCTCGCCCCCCATAGCCATAGCGGCCAATGAGCAGTTCTTC
NA,NA,TRBJ1-2,TRBV16,CASSLWDTLGYGYTF,TGTGCCAGCAGCCTTTGGGACACTTTAGGCTATGGCTACACCTTC
NA,NA,TRBJ2-5,TRBV5-4,CASSLPSQETQYF,TGTGCCAGCAGCTTGCCCAGCCAAGAGACCCAGTACTTC
NA,TRBD1,TRBJ1-3,TRBV30,CAWSAKGTGGEVTIYF,TGTGCCTGGAGCGCAAAAGGGACAGGGGGCGAGGTAACCATATATTTT
few,TRBD2,TRBJ2-7,TRBV6-5,CASSYGSGRIREQYF,TGTGCCAGCAGTTACGGGAGCGGGAGAATCCGCGAGCAGTACTTC
NA,NA,TRBJ1-2,TRBV28,CASSFTRDWGNYGYTF,TGTGCCAGCAGTTTTACAAGGGACTGGGGTAACTATGGCTACACCTTC
NA,NA,TRBJ2-1,TRBV18,CASSPLISADFSYNEQFF,TGTGCCAGCTCACCACTTATTAGCGCAGATTTTTCCTACAATGAGCAGTTCTTC
NA,NA,TRBJ1-5,TRBV12-1,CATARGGEDIGNQPQHF,TGTGCCACCGCTAGGGGGGGAGAGGATATTGGCAATCAGCCCCAGCATTTT
NA,NA,TRBJ1-6,TRBV7-9,CASTGGGYNSPLHF,TGTGCCAGCACGGGGGGGGGTTATAATTCACCCCTCCACTTT
NA,NA,TRBJ2-5,TRBV30,CAWSIGQGKQETQYF,TGTGCCTGGAGTATAGGGCAGGGGAAACAAGAGACCCAGTACTTC
once,TRBD1,TRBJ2-7,TRBV5-6,CASTTGGYEQYF,TGTGCCAGCACTACAGGGGGCTACGAGCAGTACTTC
NA,NA,TRBJ2-7,TRBV7-5,CVRSLHRGQGETYEQYF,TGTGTCAGAAGCTTGCATCGCGGACAGGGGGAAACTTACGAGCAGTACTTC
NA,NA,TRBJ2-1,TRBV7-8,CASSFLIRAGAYNEQFF,TGTGCCAGCAGCTTTCTGATACGGGCCGGGGCCTACAATGAGCAGTTCTTC
NA,NA,TRBJ2-5,TRBV11-2,CASRPFLASEETQYF,TGTGCCAGCAGGCCATTTCTAGCGTCAGAAGAGACCCAGTACTTC
NA,NA,TRBJ1-1,TRBV7-9,CASRPAGDTEAFF,TGTGCCAGCAGACCAGCAGGGGACACTGAAGCTTTCTTT
NA,TRBD1,TRBJ1-1,TRBV6-5,CASSAPGTGAREAFF,TGTGCCAGCAGTGCGCCCGGGACAGGGGCTCGGGAAGCTTTCTTT
NA,NA,TRBJ1-6,TRBV5-6,CASSFNQGTAPLHF,TGTGCCAGCAGCTTTAACCAGGGTACGGCACCCCTCCACTTT
NA,TRBD2,TRBJ2-1,TRBV6-1,CASSEAMASGVNEQFF,TGTGCCAGCAGTGAAGCAATGGCTAGCGGGGTTAATGAGCAGTTCTTC
NA,TRBD1,TRBJ2-7,TRBV2,CASGTGYEQYF,TGTGCCAGCGGGACAGGGTACGAGCAGTACTTC
NA,NA,TRBJ1-1,TRBV28,CASRGALNTEAFF,TGTGCCAGCAGGGGGGCCCTGAACACTGAAGCTTTCTTT
NA,TRBD1,TRBJ2-1,TRBV7-6,CASSSGTGALNEQFF,TGTGCCAGCAGCTCGGGGACAGGGGCCCTCAATGAGCAGTTCTTC
once,NA,TRBJ1-2,TRBV19,CASTPQKGQIYGYTF,TGTGCCAGTACCCCTCAAAAGGGGCAGATCTATGGCTACACCTTC
NA,NA,TRBJ1-2,TRBV5-1,CASRLRGGWYGYTF,TGCGCCAGCCGTTTAAGGGGAGGTTGGTATGGCTACACCTTC
NA,NA,TRBJ2-7,TRBV14,CASSQTYSYEQYF,TGTGCCAGCAGCCAAACCTATTCCTACGAGCAGTACTTC
once,NA,TRBJ1-2,TRBV7-8,CASSPRQLNYGYTF,TGTGCCAGCAGCCCCCGACAGCTTAACTATGGCTACACCTTC
NA,NA,TRBJ1-4,TRBV5-1,CASSPGGGEKLFF,TGCGCCAGCAGCCCCGGGGGGGGTGAAAAACTGTTTTTT